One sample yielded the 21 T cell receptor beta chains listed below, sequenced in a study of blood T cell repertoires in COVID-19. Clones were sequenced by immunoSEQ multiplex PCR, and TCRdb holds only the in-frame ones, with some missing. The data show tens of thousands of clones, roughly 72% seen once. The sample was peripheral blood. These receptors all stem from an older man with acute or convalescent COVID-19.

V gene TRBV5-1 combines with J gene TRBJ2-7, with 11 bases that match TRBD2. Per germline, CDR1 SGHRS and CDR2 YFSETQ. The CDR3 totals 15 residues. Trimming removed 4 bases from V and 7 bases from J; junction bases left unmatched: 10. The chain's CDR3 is CASSPLAGGPKEQYF. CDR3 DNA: TGCGCCAGCAGCCCATTAGCGGGAGGGCCTAAAGAGCAGTACTTC.

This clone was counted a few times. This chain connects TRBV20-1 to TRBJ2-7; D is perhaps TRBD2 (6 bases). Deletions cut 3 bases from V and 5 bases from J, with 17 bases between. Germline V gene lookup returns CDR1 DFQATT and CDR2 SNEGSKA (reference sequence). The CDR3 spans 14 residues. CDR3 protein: CSASVAGYNDEQYF. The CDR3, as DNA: TGCAGTGCTAGTGTGGCGGGGTATAACGACGAGCAGTACTTC.

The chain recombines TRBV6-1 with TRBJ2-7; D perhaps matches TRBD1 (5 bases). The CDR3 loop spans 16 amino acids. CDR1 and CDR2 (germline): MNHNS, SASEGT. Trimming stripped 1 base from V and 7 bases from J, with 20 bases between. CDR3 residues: CASSEGQGIPLWEQYF. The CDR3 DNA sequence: TGTGCCAGCAGTGAAGGGCAGGGAATCCCGCTTTGGGAGCAGTACTTC.

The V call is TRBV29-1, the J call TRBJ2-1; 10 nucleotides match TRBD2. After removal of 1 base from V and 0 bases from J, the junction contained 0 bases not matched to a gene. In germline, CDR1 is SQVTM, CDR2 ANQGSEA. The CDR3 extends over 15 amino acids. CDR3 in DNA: TGCAGCGTTGAAGCTAGCGGGAGCTCCTACAATGAGCAGTTCTTC. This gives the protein CSVEASGSSYNEQFF.

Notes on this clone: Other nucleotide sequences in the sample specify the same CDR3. CDR3 amino acids: CASSLTGGTEAFF. CDR3 coding DNA: TGTGCCAGCAGCTTGACGGGTGGAACTGAAGCTTTCTTT. The V and J genes are TRBV7-9 and TRBJ1-1; D gene ambiguous. V lost 3 bases and J lost 5, with 10 bases in between. This CDR3 has 13 residues. Germline CDR1 is SEHNR and CDR2 is FQNEAQ (reference sequence).

CDR3 sequence reads: CASGDRGLPETQYF. CDR3 nucleotide sequence: TGTGCCAGCGGCGACAGGGGGCTTCCAGAGACCCAGTACTTC. The V gene is TRBV2, the J gene TRBJ2-5, with 10 bases aligning to TRBD1. V lost 8 bases to trimming and J lost 4 bases; unmatched junction nucleotides: 7. Germline-derived CDR1 and CDR2 are SNHLY and FYNNEI. The CDR3 loop spans 14 amino acids.

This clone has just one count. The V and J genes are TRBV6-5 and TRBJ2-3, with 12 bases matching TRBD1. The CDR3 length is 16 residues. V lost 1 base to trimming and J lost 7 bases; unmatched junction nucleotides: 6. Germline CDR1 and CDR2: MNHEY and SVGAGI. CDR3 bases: TGTGCCAGCAGTTACTGGGGGACAGGGGGCGAAAATACGCAGTATTTT. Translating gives CASSYWGTGGENTQYF.

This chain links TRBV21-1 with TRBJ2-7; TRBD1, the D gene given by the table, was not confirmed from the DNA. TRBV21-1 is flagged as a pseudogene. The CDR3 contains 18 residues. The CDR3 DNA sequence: TGTGCCAGCACCTTAATGAAGGGGGCGAGGAATTCCTCCTACGAGCAGTACGTC. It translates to CASTLMKGARNSSYEQYV.

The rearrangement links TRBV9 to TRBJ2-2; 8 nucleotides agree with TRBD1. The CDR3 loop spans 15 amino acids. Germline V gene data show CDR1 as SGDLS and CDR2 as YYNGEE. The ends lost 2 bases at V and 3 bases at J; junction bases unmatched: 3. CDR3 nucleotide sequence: TGTGCCAGCAGCGTGTTGACAGGGGACACCGGGGAGCTGTTTTTT. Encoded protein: CASSVLTGDTGELFF.

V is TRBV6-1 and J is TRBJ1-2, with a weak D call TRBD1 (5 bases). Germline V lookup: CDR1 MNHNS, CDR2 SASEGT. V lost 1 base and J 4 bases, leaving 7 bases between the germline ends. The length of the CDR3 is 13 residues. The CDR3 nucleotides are TGTGCCAGCAGTGAAGTCGGGGGCTATGGCTACACCTTC. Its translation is CASSEVGGYGYTF.

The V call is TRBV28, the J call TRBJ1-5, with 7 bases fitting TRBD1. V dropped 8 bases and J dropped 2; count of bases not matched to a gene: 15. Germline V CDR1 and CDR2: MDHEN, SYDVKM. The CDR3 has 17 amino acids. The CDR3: CASGLRQGMRGNQPQHF. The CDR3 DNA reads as TGTGCCAGCGGGCTGCGACAGGGAATGAGGGGCAATCAGCCCCAGCATTTT.

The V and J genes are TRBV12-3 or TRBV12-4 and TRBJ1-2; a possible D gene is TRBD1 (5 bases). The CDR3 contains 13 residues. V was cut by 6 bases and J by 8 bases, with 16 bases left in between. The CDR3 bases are TGTGCCAGCAGCCCGGGACTGGGATGGGGCTACACCTTC. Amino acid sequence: CASSPGLGWGYTF.

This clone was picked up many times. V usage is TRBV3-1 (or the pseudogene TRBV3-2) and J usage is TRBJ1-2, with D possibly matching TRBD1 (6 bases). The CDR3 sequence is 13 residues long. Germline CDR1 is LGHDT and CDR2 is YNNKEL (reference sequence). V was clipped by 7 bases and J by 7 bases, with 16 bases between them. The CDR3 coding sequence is TGTGCCAGCACCCAGCGGGGGGCGGGTGGCTACACCTTC. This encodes CASTQRGAGGYTF.

The CDR3 loop reads CASSLGQTSSGANVLTF. The CDR3 nucleotides are TGTGCCAGCAGCTTAGGACAGACGTCCTCTGGGGCCAACGTCCTGACTTTC. The chain is built from TRBV7-2 and TRBJ2-6; possible D gene TRBD1, 5 bases. From germline, CDR1 is SGHTA and CDR2 FQGNSA. This CDR3 has 17 amino acids. V was cut by 1 base and J by 0 bases, with 10 bases left in between.

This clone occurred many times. This CDR3 reads CSVERGLQYF. The CDR3 DNA is TGCAGCGTTGAAAGGGGGCTACAGTACTTC. The V and J genes are TRBV29-1 and TRBJ2-7, with 7 bases aligning to TRBD1. The CDR3 is 10 amino acids. Germline V gene lookup returns CDR1 SQVTM and CDR2 ANQGSEA. Unmatched junction bases numbered 2, after V lost 2 bases and J lost 10 bases.

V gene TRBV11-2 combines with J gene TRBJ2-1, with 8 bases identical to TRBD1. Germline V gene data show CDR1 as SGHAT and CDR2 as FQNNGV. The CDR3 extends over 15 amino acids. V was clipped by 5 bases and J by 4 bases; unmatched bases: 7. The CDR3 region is CASSDRDRKYNEQFF. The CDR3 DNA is TGTGCCAGCAGCGACCGGGACAGGAAATACAATGAGCAGTTCTTC.

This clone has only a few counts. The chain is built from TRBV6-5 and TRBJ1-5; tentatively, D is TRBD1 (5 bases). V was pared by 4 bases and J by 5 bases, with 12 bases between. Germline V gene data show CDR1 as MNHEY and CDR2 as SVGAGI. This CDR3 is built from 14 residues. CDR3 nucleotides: TGTGCCAGCAGTTCGCGACAGTCCTATCAGCCCCAGCATTTT. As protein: CASSSRQSYQPQHF.

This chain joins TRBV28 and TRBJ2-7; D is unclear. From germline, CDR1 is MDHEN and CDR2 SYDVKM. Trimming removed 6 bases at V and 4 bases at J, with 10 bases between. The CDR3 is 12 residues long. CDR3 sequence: CASSLLRYEQYF. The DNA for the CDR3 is TGTGCCAGCAGCCTCCTCAGATACGAGCAGTACTTC.

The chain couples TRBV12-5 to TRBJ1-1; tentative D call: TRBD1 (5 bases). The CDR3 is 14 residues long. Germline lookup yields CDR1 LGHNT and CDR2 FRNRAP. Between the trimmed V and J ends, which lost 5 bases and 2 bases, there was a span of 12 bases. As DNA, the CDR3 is TGTGCTAGTGGTCTACCAACAGGAAACACTGAAGCTTTCTTT. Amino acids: CASGLPTGNTEAFF.

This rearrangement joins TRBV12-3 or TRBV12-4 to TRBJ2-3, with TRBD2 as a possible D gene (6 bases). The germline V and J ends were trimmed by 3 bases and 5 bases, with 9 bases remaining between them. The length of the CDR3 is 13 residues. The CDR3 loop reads CASSLEGRDTQYF. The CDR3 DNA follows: TGTGCCAGCAGTTTGGAGGGGCGAGATACGCAGTATTTT.

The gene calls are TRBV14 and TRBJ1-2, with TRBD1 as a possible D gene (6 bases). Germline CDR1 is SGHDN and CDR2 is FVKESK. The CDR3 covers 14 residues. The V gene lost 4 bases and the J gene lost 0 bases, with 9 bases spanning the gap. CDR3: CASSPGHPNYGYTF. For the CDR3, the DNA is TGTGCCAGCAGCCCGGGACATCCTAACTATGGCTACACCTTC.